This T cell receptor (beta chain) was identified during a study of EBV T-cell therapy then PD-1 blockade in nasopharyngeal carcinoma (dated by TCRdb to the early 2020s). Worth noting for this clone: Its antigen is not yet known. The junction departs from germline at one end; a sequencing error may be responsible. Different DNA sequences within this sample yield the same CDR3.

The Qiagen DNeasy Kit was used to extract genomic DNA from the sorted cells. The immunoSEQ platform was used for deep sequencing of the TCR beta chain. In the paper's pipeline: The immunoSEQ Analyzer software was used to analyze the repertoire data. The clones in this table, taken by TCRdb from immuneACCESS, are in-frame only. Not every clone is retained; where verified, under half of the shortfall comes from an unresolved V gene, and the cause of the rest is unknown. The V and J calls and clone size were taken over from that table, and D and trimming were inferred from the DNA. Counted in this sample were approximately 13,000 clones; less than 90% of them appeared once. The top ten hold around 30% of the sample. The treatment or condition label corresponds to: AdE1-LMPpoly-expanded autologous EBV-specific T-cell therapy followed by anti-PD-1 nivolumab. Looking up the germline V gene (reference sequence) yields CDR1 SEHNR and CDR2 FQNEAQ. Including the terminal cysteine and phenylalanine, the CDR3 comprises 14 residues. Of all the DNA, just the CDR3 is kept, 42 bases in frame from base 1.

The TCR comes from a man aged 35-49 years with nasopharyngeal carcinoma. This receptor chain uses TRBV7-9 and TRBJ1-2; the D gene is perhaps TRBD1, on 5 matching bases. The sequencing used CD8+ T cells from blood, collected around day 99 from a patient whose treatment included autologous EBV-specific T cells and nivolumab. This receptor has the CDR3 CASSRGEGHYGYTF. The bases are TGCGCCAGCAGCCGGGGGGAGGGGCACTATGGCTACACCTTC.